The sequence of this TCR beta chain was determined in a study of naive and memory T cell subsets. This clonotype came up a few times. Its antigen is undetermined. Findings and caveats of the study: There was no ground truth to check naive and memory subset results. A few larger clonotypes appeared in naive repertoires, especially CD8, possibly memory cells re-expressing CD45RA.

Trimming stripped 1 base from V and 0 bases from J, with 11 bases between. The germline V gene has CDR1 SGHRS and CDR2 YFSETQ. The length of the CDR3 is 17 residues. An equimolar mix of two oligonucleotides served as the beta constant-region primer for TRBC1 and TRBC2. Four rounds of PCR amplified the ligated cDNA using nested alpha and beta constant-region primers plus SP2. TCRdb re-derived calls from the UMI-ligation and nested PCR reads in MiXCR, one entry per CDR3 protein. The sample shows over 90,000 distinct CDR3 sequences, roughly 10% of them seen only once. Specimen: naive CD4+ T cells from blood. The chain recombines TRBV5-1 with TRBJ1-6, with D unclear. The source is a human donor in good health. The CDR3 protein is CASSLRSVDSYNSPLHF. The CDR3 DNA follows: TGCGCCAGCAGCTTGAGGTCGGTGGACTCCTATAATTCACCCCTCCACTTT. The entire variable domain, with the rest obtained from reference TRBV5-1 and TRBJ1-6, is as follows: KAGVTQTPRYLIKTRGQQVTLSCSPISGHRSVSWYQQTPGQGLQFLFEYFSETQRNKGNFPGRFSGRQFSNSRSEMNVSTLELGDSALYLCASSLRSVDSYNSPLHFGNGTRLTVT.